The 3 T cell receptor beta chains listed next were all sequenced from one sample in a study of cytomegalovirus exposure and HLA in healthy donors. Researchers ran the PCR with 60 Vbeta and 13 Jbeta primers. Libraries were prepared by immunoSEQ multiplex PCR; TCRdb keeps only in-frame clonotypes and omits some of them. The top ten hold about 8.3% of the sample, which has 150,000 to 180,000 clones, roughly 77% seen once. Sequences were obtained from PBMCs. Receptor source: a man younger than 45 in good health and CMV-seropositive.

This chain joins TRBV7-9 and TRBJ2-2, with D possibly being TRBD1 (6 bases). The V gene's germline CDR1 is SEHNR and CDR2 FQNEAQ (reference sequence). Trimming took 3 bases from V and 5 from J, leaving 7 bases between them. The CDR3 covers 13 residues. CDR3 in DNA: TGTGCCAGCAGCTTTCAGGGGACCGGGGAGCTGTTTTTT. Residues: CASSFQGTGELFF.

The chain is built from TRBV5-8 and TRBJ1-4; TRBD1 matches 9 bases. This CDR3 contains 17 residues. V dropped 0 bases and J dropped 0; count of bases not matched to a gene: 3. The germline V gene has CDR1 SGHTS and CDR2 YDEGEE. This CDR3 is CASSLGTGASTNEKLFF. CDR3 coding DNA: TGTGCCAGCAGCTTGGGGACAGGGGCTTCAACTAATGAAAAACTGTTTTTT.

Comments on this clone: At one boundary the junction diverges from the germline segment, which might be a read error. The chain joins TRBV5-1 to TRBJ1-2, with a weak D call TRBD1 (6 bases). The germline V gene encodes CDR1 SGHRS and CDR2 YFSETQ. This CDR3 contains 13 residues. The CDR3 region is CASSPRTVYGYTF. In DNA, the CDR3 is TGCGCCAGCAGCCCAAGGACAGTCTATGGCTATACCTTC.